The present TCR beta chain was sequenced within a study of blood T cell repertoires in COVID-19. Study at large: T cells, B-cell-depleted T cells, or PBMCs supplied cDNA or gDNA.

The CDR3 loop spans 15 amino acids. Germline V CDR1 and CDR2: SGHRS, YFSETQ. V dropped 0 bases and J dropped 0 bases, with 7 bases sitting between them. This clone showed up just once. Some clones are missing from TCRdb's copy, which holds only in-frame ones; the method was immunoSEQ multiplex PCR. The sample holds under 250,000 clones, roughly 85% seen once. The rearrangement uses TRBV5-1 and TRBJ1-3; no clear D. The source material was peripheral blood. This clonotype was sampled from a woman between 70 and 85 years old with active or convalescent COVID-19. The CDR3, as DNA: TGCGCCAGCAGCTTGGCCCGGAGCTCTGGAAACACCATATATTTT. Translated: CASSLARSSGNTIYF.